This passage covers 26 T cell receptor beta chains from one sample sequenced in a study of T cells in Graves' hyperthyroidism and ophthalmopathy (dated by TCRdb to between 2019 and 2020). Library preparation employed multiplex PCR. The instrument given in TCRdb is Illumina HiSeq 2000. The TCR beta CDR3 regions were amplified from RNA transcripts. A first-round RT-PCR of the TCR CDR3 used the HTBI primer set with the Qiagen OneStep RT-PCR kit. The public sequencing data were trimmed at Q25 with fastp and processed into clonotypes with MiXCR by TCRdb, which kept only in-frame beta chains. Rows with one shared CDR3 protein collapse into an entry with the most common genes and DNA. This sample has fewer than 450,000 distinct CDR3 sequences in its table, and 12% to 15% of those were observed once. The ten biggest clones cover about 20% of the sample. Sequences were obtained from blood. These receptors all stem from a woman aged 55-70 years with Graves' ophthalmopathy.

This clonotype was recorded many times. The chain uses TRBV7-8 and TRBJ2-7, with TRBD1 matching over 10 bases. V lost 2 bases, J lost 5 bases, and 6 bases stayed unmatched. The CDR3 runs to 15 residues. Germline V gene sequence: CDR1 SGHVS, CDR2 FQNEAQ. The chain's CDR3 is CASSLLGTGDHEQYF. CDR3 DNA sequence: TGTGCCAGCAGCTTATTAGGGACAGGGGATCACGAGCAGTACTTC. Full variable domain (missing parts from reference TRBV7-8 and TRBJ2-7): GAGVSQSPRYKVAKRGQDVALRCDPISGHVSLFWYQQALGQGPEFLTYFQNEAQLDKSGLPSDRFFAERPEGSVSTLKIQRTQQEDSAVYLCASSLLGTGDHEQYFGPGTRLTVT.

The chain has TRBV2 and TRBJ2-1, with D perhaps matching TRBD1 or TRBD2 (5 bases each). The CDR3 sequence is 17 residues long. The V gene's germline CDR1 is SNHLY and CDR2 FYNNEI. V lost 2 bases to trimming and J lost 9 bases, with 23 bases between them. DNA for the CDR3: TGTGCCAGCAGTGAAATGGGGACGGGCCGTGTCCCCCGTGAGCAGTTCTTC. This gives the protein CASSEMGTGRVPREQFF.

The table lists this clonotype with many counts. V usage is TRBV30 and J usage is TRBJ1-1; D gene uncertain. This CDR3 is built from 15 residues. Germline V CDR1 and CDR2: GTSNPN, SVGIG (reference sequence). V was trimmed by 2 bases and J by 1 base, leaving 14 bases between them. The CDR3 reads CAWSRYSQPNTEAFF. Written as DNA, the CDR3 is TGTGCCTGGAGTCGTTACAGCCAGCCGAACACTGAAGCTTTCTTT.

Turning to this clonotype: This may arise from a read error, as a much more abundant clone is one base away. The chain carries TRBV7-2 and TRBJ2-7; the D gene is possibly TRBD2 (6 bases). The CDR3 contains 15 residues. Germline assignment: CDR1 SGHTA and CDR2 FQGNSA. V was trimmed by 5 bases and J by 2 bases, leaving 16 bases between them. The CDR3 loop is CTSSPGIAAPYEQYF. The DNA of the CDR3 is TGTACCAGCAGCCCCGGGATAGCGGCCCCCTACGAGCAGTACTTC.

There are many counts of this clonotype. The rearrangement uses TRBV27 and TRBJ2-1; TRBD2 agrees at 10 bases. The V gene end was trimmed by 2 bases and the J gene end by 7 bases; junction bases not matched to a gene: 5. CDR1 is MNHEY and CDR2 is SMNVEV in the germline V gene (reference sequence). The length of the CDR3 is 15 residues. In DNA form, the CDR3 reads TGTGCCAGCAGTTTAATGGGACTAGCGAGTAATGAGCAGTTCTTC. Translation gives CASSLMGLASNEQFF.

This clonotype was seen repeatedly, ten times or more. The rearrangement uses TRBV27 and TRBJ2-1; 9 positions agree with TRBD2. The CDR3 runs 16 residues. Germline CDR1 is MNHEY and CDR2 is SMNVEV (reference sequence). J was trimmed by 3 bases and V by 6 bases; bases with no gene match: 9. This CDR3 is CASSFSGRAYYNEQFF. The DNA for the CDR3 is TGTGCCAGCAGCTTTAGCGGGAGAGCTTACTACAATGAGCAGTTCTTC.

On this clonotype: One end of the junction is discordant with germline, which a read error may explain. V usage is TRBV6-1 and J usage is TRBJ2-5, with D maybe TRBD2 (5 bases). The CDR3 contains 11 residues. From germline, CDR1 is MNHNS and CDR2 SASEGT. Here the CDR3 reads CASRTLETQHF. The DNA for the CDR3 is TGTGCCAGCAGGACACTAGAGACCCAGCACTTC.

Details on this clonotype: A much larger clone sits a single nucleotide away, making a read error possible. V and J are TRBV29-1 and TRBJ2-3; D remains ambiguous. Germline CDR1 is SQVTM and CDR2 is ANQGSEA. The CDR3 spans 13 residues. Between the trimmed V and J ends, which lost 5 bases and 3 bases, there was a span of 12 bases. The CDR3 region has the DNA TGCAGCGTTCGGCTAATATATACAGATACGCAGTATTTT. As protein: CSVRLIYTDTQYF.

This clonotype showed up many times. The rearrangement uses TRBV18 and TRBJ2-1, with D hard to call. The CDR3 is made up of 15 amino acids. Per germline, CDR1 KGHSH and CDR2 LQKENI. Trimming left V 4 bases short and J 5 bases short, with 15 bases between. The CDR3, as DNA: TGTGCCAGCTCACTGTTCGAGACACCTAACAATGAGCAGTTCTTC. Residues: CASSLFETPNNEQFF.

The table lists this clonotype with many counts. The V and J genes are TRBV20-1 and TRBJ1-4; D possibly corresponds to TRBD1 (6 bases). V dropped 1 base and J dropped 5 bases, with 11 bases sitting between them. The CDR3 contains 14 residues. Germline CDR1 reads DFQATT; CDR2 reads SNEGSKA (reference sequence). The DNA of the CDR3 is TGCAGTGCTAGAGGGTTGGACAGCAATGAAAAACTGTTTTTT. Translating gives CSARGLDSNEKLFF.

V gene TRBV7-9 combines with J gene TRBJ2-5; 8 bases line up with TRBD2. The CDR3 is 15 amino acids. Germline assignment: CDR1 SEHNR and CDR2 FQNEAQ (reference sequence). The junction had 11 bases not matched to a gene; V was cut back by 6 bases and J by 5 bases. CDR3 in DNA: TGTGCCAGCAGATCTCGGACTAGCAGGACTGAGACCCAGTACTTC. It encodes CASRSRTSRTETQYF.

The V and J genes are TRBV27 and TRBJ2-2; TRBD1 matches at 8 bases. The germline V gene encodes CDR1 MNHEY and CDR2 SMNVEV (reference sequence). The CDR3 totals 16 residues. V gave up 6 bases and J gave up 1 base; unmatched junction bases: 7. CDR3 sequence reads: CASRRTGTGNTGELFF. The DNA of the CDR3 is TGTGCCAGCAGAAGGACCGGGACAGGGAACACCGGGGAGCTGTTTTTT.

The sample holds many counts of this clonotype. CDR3 DNA sequence: TGTGCCAGCAGTTTCAGTTTGGGAGGCCAAGAGACCCAGTACTTC. Translating it yields CASSFSLGGQETQYF. The chain is built from TRBV28 and TRBJ2-5, with D perhaps matching TRBD2 (6 bases). Trimming removed 3 bases at V and 1 base at J, with 12 bases between. The CDR3 has 15 residues. From germline, CDR1 is MDHEN and CDR2 SYDVKM. Complete variable domain (other parts from reference TRBV28 and TRBJ2-5): DVKVTQSSRYLVKRTGEKVFLECVQDMDHENMFWYRQDPGLGLRLIYFSYDVKMKEKGDIPEGYSVSREKKERFSLILESASTNQTSMYLCASSFSLGGQETQYFGPGTRLLVL.

This clonotype was seen a single time. The rearrangement uses TRBV5-1 and TRBJ2-2; perhaps TRBD1 as D (6 bases). The CDR3 is 14 amino acids. From germline, CDR1 is SGHRS and CDR2 YFSETQ. V was shortened by 5 bases and J by 5 bases, with 13 bases between the two germline ends. In nucleotides, the CDR3 is TGCGCCAGCAGTTCAGGGGCGGATACCGGGGAGCTGTTTTTT. Residues: CASSSGADTGELFF.

The table lists this clonotype with many counts. This sequence joins TRBV12-3 or TRBV12-4 and TRBJ2-3; 7 bases align to TRBD2. J gave up 0 bases and V 7 bases, and 13 bases lay outside the gene matches. This CDR3 has 17 residues. The CDR3 coding sequence is TGTGCCAGCACCGAGTCCGTGGGTAGCGGGAGCACAGATACGCAGTATTTT. It translates to CASTESVGSGSTDTQYF.

This clonotype was picked up a small number of times. The chain joins TRBV20-1 to TRBJ2-1; TRBD1 matches 7 bases. V lost 5 bases to trimming and J lost 1 base; unmatched junction nucleotides: 5. CDR1 and CDR2 from the germline V gene are DFQATT and SNEGSKA (reference sequence). The CDR3 length is 14 residues. In nucleotides, the CDR3 is TGCAGTGCTCCCCCGGGACAGTCCTACAATGAGCAGTTCTTC. Translation: CSAPPGQSYNEQFF.

This clonotype showed up many times. The V and J genes are TRBV7-4 and TRBJ2-1; the match to TRBD2 covers 13 bases. CDR1 is SGHVT, CDR2 SQSDAQ, per germline. V dropped 4 bases and J dropped 0; count of bases not matched to a gene: 3. This CDR3 region has 17 residues. The CDR3 region is CASSSRTSGSSYNEQFF. The CDR3 bases are TGTGCCAGCAGCTCTCGGACTAGCGGGAGCTCCTACAATGAGCAGTTCTTC.

The sample holds many counts of this clonotype. The gene calls are TRBV12-3 or TRBV12-4 and TRBJ2-3, with D perhaps being TRBD1 or TRBD2 (5 bases each). Deletions cut 6 bases from V and 3 bases from J, with 13 bases between. The CDR3 is made up of 14 amino acids. The CDR3 is CASSGAWGTDTQYF. The CDR3 coding sequence is TGTGCCAGCAGCGGGGCCTGGGGGACAGATACGCAGTATTTT.

This clonotype was counted only a few times. V and J are TRBV7-2 and TRBJ2-6, with 7 positions matching TRBD1. Germline CDR1 and CDR2: SGHTA and FQGNSA. V shed 2 bases and J 0 bases; nucleotides not matched to a gene: 4. This CDR3 is 17 amino acids long. The CDR3 spells CASSLTGANSGANVLTF. The DNA for the CDR3 is TGTGCCAGCAGCTTAACAGGGGCCAACTCTGGGGCCAACGTCCTGACTTTC.

There are many counts of this clonotype. The rearrangement uses TRBV7-3 and TRBJ2-3, with 7 bases matching TRBD2. Germline values: CDR1 SGHTA, CDR2 FQGTGA. This CDR3 comprises 16 residues. V lost 3 bases to trimming and J lost 4 bases; unmatched junction nucleotides: 10. The CDR3, as DNA: TGTGCCAGCAGCTTTTTAGGCGGGAGTTTCCCAGATACGCAGTATTTT. As protein: CASSFLGGSFPDTQYF. The full variable domain, with the rest looked up from reference TRBV7-3 and TRBJ2-3, is GAGVSQTPSNKVTEKGKYVELRCDPISGHTALYWYRQSLGQGPEFLIYFQGTGAADDSGLPNDRFFAVRPEGSVSTLKIQRTERGDSAVYLCASSFLGGSFPDTQYFGPGTRLTVL.

This clonotype was seen ten or more times. The J gene is TRBJ2-5, the V gene TRBV10-3, with D tentatively TRBD1 or TRBD2 (5 bases each). From germline, CDR1 is ENHRY and CDR2 SYGVKD. The CDR3 totals 14 residues. Trimming took off 5 bases at V and 5 bases at J, with 15 bases between the two ends. The CDR3 coding sequence is TGTGCCATCAGTCCCGGGACCTTCACCGAGACCCAGTACTTC. It encodes CAISPGTFTETQYF.

The table lists this clonotype with many counts. The J gene is TRBJ2-1, the V gene TRBV12-3 or TRBV12-4; tentatively, D is TRBD1 (5 bases). The CDR3 has 16 amino acids. V was trimmed by 7 bases and J by 9 bases, leaving 25 bases between them. Here the CDR3 DNA reads TGTGCCAGCATCCTCAGGCAGGGCGCATCTACTATTGAGCAGTTCTTC. Residues: CASILRQGASTIEQFF.

In this sample, this clonotype turned up many times. This chain uses TRBV7-2 with TRBJ2-1, with 7 bases matching TRBD1. Losses at the gene ends were 1 base for V and 11 bases for J; bases not matched to a gene: 11. The length of the CDR3 is 15 residues. Germline V CDR1 and CDR2: SGHTA, FQGNSA. CDR3 protein: CASSLDSDRSNQQFF. The CDR3 nucleotides read TGTGCCAGCAGCTTAGACTCGGACAGGTCAAATCAGCAGTTCTTC. Using reference TRBV7-2 and TRBJ2-1 for the parts outside the CDR3, the full variable domain is GAGVSQSPSNKVTEKGKDVELRCDPISGHTALYWYRQSLGQGLEFLIYFQGNSAPDKSGLPSDRFSAERTGGSVSTLTIQRTQQEDSAVYLCASSLDSDRSNQQFFGPGTRLTVL.

This clonotype has ten or more counts. The chain employs TRBV6-2 or TRBV6-3 and TRBJ2-7, with TRBD1 identical over 8 bases. Germline CDR1 and CDR2: MNHEY and SVGEGT. There are 15 residues in the CDR3. V gave up 1 base and J gave up 2 bases; unmatched junction bases: 4. Here the CDR3 DNA reads TGTGCCAGCAGTTACTTGCGGGACAGGACCTACGAGCAGTACTTC. As protein: CASSYLRDRTYEQYF.

The genes are TRBV7-8 and TRBJ2-3, with 9 bases lining up with TRBD2. Germline CDR1 is SGHVS and CDR2 is FQNEAQ. V lost 1 base and J lost 6; bases outside the gene matches: 8. The CDR3 extends over 16 amino acids. The CDR3 protein is CASSLGGAGGPDTQYF. The CDR3 bases are TGTGCCAGCAGCTTAGGGGGGGCGGGAGGGCCCGATACGCAGTATTTT.

This clonotype was counted a few times. The chain employs TRBV20-1 and TRBJ2-5, with a possible D match to TRBD2 (6 bases). This CDR3 is 11 amino acids long. The germline CDR1 and CDR2 sequences are DFQATT and SNEGSKA (reference sequence). The CDR3 DNA reads as TGCTCTTTAGGAGGGCCGGAGACCCAGTACTTC. It is translated as CSLGGPETQYF.